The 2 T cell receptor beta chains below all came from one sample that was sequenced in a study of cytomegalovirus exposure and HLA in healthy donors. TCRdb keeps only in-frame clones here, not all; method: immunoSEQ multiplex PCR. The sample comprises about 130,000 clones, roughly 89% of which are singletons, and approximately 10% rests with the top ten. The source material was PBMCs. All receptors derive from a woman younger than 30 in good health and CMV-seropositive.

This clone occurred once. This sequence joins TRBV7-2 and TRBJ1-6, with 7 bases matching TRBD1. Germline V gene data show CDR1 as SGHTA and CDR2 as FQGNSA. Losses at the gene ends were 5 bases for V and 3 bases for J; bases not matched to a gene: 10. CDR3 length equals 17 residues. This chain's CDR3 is CASSPDGTVIYNSPLHF. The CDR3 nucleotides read TGTGCCAGCAGCCCAGACGGGACAGTTATCTATAATTCACCCCTCCACTTT.

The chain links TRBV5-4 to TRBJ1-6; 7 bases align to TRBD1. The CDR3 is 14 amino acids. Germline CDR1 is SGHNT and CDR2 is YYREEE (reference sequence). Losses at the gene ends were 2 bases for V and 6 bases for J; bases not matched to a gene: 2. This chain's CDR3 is CASSLGQANSPLHF. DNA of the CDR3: TGTGCCAGCAGCTTAGGACAGGCTAATTCACCCCTCCACTTT.